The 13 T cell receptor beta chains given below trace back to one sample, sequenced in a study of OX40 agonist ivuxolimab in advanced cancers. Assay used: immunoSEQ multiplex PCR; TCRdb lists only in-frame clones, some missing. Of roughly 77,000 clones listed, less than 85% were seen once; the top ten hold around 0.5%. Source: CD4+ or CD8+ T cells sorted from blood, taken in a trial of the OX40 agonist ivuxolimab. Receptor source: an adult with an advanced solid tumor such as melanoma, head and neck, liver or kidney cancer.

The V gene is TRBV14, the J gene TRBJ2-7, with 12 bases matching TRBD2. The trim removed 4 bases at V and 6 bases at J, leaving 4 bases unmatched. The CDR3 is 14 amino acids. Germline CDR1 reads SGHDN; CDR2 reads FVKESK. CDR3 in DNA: TGTGCCAGCAGCCCGACTAGCGGGAGTCCCGAGCAGTACTTC. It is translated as CASSPTSGSPEQYF.

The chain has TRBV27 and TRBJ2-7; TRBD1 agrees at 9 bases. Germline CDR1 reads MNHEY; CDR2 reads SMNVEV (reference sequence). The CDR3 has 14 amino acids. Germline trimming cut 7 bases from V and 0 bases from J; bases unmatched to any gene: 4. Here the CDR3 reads CASKRQGGSYEQYF. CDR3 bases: TGTGCCAGCAAAAGACAGGGGGGCTCCTACGAGCAGTACTTC.

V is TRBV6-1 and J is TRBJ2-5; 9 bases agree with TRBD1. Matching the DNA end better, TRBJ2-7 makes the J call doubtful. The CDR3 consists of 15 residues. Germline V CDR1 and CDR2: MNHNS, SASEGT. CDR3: CASSEGMGQGYEQYF. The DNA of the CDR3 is TGTGCCAGCAGTGAAGGGATGGGACAGGGATACGAGCAGTACTTC.

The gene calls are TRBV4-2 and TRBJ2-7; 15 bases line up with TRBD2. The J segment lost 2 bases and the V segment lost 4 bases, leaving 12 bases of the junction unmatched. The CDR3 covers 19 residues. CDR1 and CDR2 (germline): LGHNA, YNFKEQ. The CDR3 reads CASSRGLAGGSYNPYEQYF. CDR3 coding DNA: TGTGCCAGCAGCCGAGGACTAGCGGGAGGGAGTTATAACCCCTACGAGCAGTACTTC.

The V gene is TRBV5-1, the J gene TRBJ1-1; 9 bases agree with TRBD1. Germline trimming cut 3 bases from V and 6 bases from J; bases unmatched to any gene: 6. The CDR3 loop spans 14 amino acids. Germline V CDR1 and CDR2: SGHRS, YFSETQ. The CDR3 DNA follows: TGCGCCAGCAGCTCGGGACAGGGAGTCCCTGAAGCTTTCTTT. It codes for CASSSGQGVPEAFF.

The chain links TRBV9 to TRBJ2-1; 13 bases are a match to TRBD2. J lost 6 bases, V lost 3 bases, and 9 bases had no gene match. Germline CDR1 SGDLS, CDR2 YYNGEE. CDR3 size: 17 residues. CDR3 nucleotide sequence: TGTGCCAGCAGCGCTGAACTAGCGGGAGGGCCCGGCAATGAGCAGTTCTTC. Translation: CASSAELAGGPGNEQFF.

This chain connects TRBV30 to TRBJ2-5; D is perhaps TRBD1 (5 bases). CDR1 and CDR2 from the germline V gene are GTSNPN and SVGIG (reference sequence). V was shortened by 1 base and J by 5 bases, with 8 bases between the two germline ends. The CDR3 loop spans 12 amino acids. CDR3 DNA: TGTGCCTGGAGTGGGGGCGCGGAGACCCAGTACTTC. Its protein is CAWSGGAETQYF.

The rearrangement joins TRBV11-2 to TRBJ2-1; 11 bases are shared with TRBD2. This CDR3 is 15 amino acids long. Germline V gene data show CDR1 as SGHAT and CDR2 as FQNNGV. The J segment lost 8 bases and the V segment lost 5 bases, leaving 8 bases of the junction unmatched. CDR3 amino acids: CASSPIAGGPHEQFF. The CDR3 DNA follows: TGTGCCAGCAGCCCCATAGCGGGGGGGCCACATGAGCAGTTCTTC.

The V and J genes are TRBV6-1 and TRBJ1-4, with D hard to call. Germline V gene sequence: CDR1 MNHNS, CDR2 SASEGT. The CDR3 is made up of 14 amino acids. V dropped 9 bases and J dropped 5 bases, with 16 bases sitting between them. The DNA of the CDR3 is TGTGCCAGTTTAGGTGTCAGCCCGAATGAAAAACTGTTTTTT. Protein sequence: CASLGVSPNEKLFF.

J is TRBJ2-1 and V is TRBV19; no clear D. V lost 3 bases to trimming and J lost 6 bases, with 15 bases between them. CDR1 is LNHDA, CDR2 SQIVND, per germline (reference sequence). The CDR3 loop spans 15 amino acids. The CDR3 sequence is CASSIGLRIGNEQFF. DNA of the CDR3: TGTGCCAGTAGTATTGGGCTAAGAATCGGCAATGAGCAGTTCTTC.

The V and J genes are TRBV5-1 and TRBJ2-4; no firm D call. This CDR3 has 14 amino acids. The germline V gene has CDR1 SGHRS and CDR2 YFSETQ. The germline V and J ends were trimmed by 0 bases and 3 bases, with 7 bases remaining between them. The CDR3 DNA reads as TGCGCCAGCAGCTTGGAGCATCTCAAAAACATTCAGTACTTC. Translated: CASSLEHLKNIQYF.

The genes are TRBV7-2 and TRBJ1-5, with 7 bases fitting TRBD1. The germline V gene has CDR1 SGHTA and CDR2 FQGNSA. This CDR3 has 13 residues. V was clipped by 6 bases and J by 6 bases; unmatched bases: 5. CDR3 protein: CASRRTGSQPQHF. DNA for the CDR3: TGTGCCAGCAGGCGGACAGGTTCTCAGCCCCAGCATTTT.

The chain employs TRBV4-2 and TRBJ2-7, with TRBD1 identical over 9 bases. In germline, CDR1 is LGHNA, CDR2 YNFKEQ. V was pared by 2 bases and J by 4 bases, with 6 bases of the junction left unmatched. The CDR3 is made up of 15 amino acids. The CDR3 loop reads CASSQPGQGTYEQYF. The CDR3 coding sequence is TGTGCCAGCAGCCAACCGGGACAGGGAACTTACGAGCAGTACTTC.